This record covers a single T cell receptor (beta chain). How the authors handled the data: Nucleated cell counts were estimated from reference gene primer amplification. The data were produced by immunoSEQ multiplex PCR, yet TCRdb's version contains in-frame clones alone and is incomplete. From that table come the V and J calls and clone size; the DNA was used to work out D and trimming. The sample yields some 490,000 clones, 70% to 90% seen once. Participants spanned ages about 18 to 100 years and resided in roughly 22 US areas. Participant-reported clinical history was the basis for cohort assignment. This CDR3 region has 16 residues. V dropped 3 bases and J dropped 5; count of bases not matched to a gene: 8. Germline CDR1 SGDLS, CDR2 YYNGEE. This entry belongs to a study of blood T cell repertoires in COVID-19. Looking at the study overall: Sample material is recorded as cDNA or gDNA derived from T cells, B-cell-depleted T cells, or PBMCs.

The sequence was obtained from a woman in her sixties or seventies who had recovered from COVID-19. The J gene is TRBJ2-1, the V gene TRBV9; TRBD2 aligns across 10 bases. The sequencing sample was made of PBMCs or T cells enriched from blood (not recorded which). The CDR3 is CASSEEAGGPNNEQFF. The CDR3 DNA sequence: TGTGCCAGCAGCGAGGAAGCGGGGGGGCCGAACAATGAGCAGTTCTTC.